The 8 T cell receptor beta chains reported below all come from one sample, sequenced in a study of molecular identifiers for immune sequencing clone quantification. MiXCR, run by TCRdb on the PCR reads, gives a single entry per CDR3 protein. Of 20,000 to 30,000 distinct CDR3 sequences in the sample, roughly 17% are singletons; the top ten hold 0.9% to 1%. Sequenced sample: naive CD8+ T cells from blood, with Jurkat cell RNA spiked in. Noted subset: FACS-sorted CD8+CD4-CCR7+CD45RA+ naive T cells. All receptors derive from a human donor in good health. Some libraries in this study had Jurkat cell RNA spiked in.

This clonotype was detected many times. The V and J genes are TRBV4-1 and TRBJ1-5; D may be TRBD1 (5 bases). The CDR3 is 15 residues long. The V and J ends lost 1 base and 0 bases respectively, with 7 bases between them. Germline V gene data show CDR1 as MGHRA and CDR2 as YSYEKL. The CDR3 is CASSQVGASNQPQHF. CDR3 in DNA: TGCGCCAGCAGCCAAGTCGGGGCTAGCAATCAGCCCCAGCATTTT.

Concerning this clonotype: The junction shows a germline mismatch at one end, possibly a read error. CDR3 in DNA: TGTGCCAGCAGCCTGGGGGGGGGGAAGAAAGAGACCCAGTGCTTC. Its protein product is CASSLGGGKKETQCF. The rearrangement uses TRBV7-6 and TRBJ2-5; 7 nucleotides match TRBD2. CDR1 and CDR2 (germline): SGHVS, FNYEAQ. The CDR3 has 15 residues.

This clonotype was recorded at least ten times. The V call is TRBV6-5, the J call TRBJ2-7, with D perhaps TRBD1 (5 bases). The CDR3 is 14 amino acids. Between the trimmed V and J ends, which lost 2 bases and 5 bases, there was a span of 13 bases. Germline CDR1 MNHEY, CDR2 SVGAGI. CDR3 coding DNA: TGTGCCAGCAGTTACGGTATCAGGGTCGACGAGCAGTACTTC. Translated: CASSYGIRVDEQYF.

This clonotype has ten or more counts. The genes are TRBV5-4 and TRBJ2-2; D uncertain. Germline V gives CDR1 SGHNT, CDR2 YYREEE (reference sequence). V lost 0 bases to trimming and J lost 1 base, with 4 bases between them. The CDR3 runs to 14 residues. The CDR3 protein is CASSLGENTGELFF. The CDR3 coding sequence is TGTGCCAGCAGCTTGGGAGAGAACACCGGGGAGCTGTTTTTT. Drawing the rest from reference TRBV5-4 and TRBJ2-2, the complete variable domain is ETGVTQSPTHLIKTRGQQVTLRCSSQSGHNTVSWYQQALGQGPQFIFQYYREEENGRGNFPPRFSGLQFPNYSSELNVNALELDDSALYLCASSLGENTGELFFGEGSRLTVL.

This clonotype came up many times. The chain links TRBV12-5 to TRBJ2-2, with D unclear. The germline V and J ends were trimmed by 0 bases and 5 bases, with 10 bases remaining between them. CDR3 length: 15 amino acids. The germline CDR1 and CDR2 sequences are LGHNT and FRNRAP. The CDR3 DNA is TGTGCTAGTGGTTTGGTCCCTCATAAGACCGGGGAGCTGTTTTTT. It specifies CASGLVPHKTGELFF. The whole variable domain, filled in from reference TRBV12-5 and TRBJ2-2, reads DARVTQTPRHKVTEMGQEVTMRCQPILGHNTVFWYRQTMMQGLELLAYFRNRAPLDDSGMPKDRFSAEMPDATLATLKIQPSEPRDSAVYFCASGLVPHKTGELFFGEGSRLTVL.

This clonotype was counted ten times or more. V is TRBV14 and J is TRBJ1-1; D uncertain. V lost 0 bases to trimming and J lost 3 bases, with 11 bases between them. Germline values: CDR1 SGHDN, CDR2 FVKESK. The CDR3 is 15 residues long. The CDR3 protein is CASSQERGWYTEAFF. Written as DNA, the CDR3 is TGTGCCAGCAGCCAAGAACGGGGTTGGTACACTGAAGCTTTCTTT.

The table lists this clonotype with many counts. V usage is TRBV29-1 and J usage is TRBJ2-2; D perhaps matches TRBD2 (5 bases). The germline V gene encodes CDR1 SQVTM and CDR2 ANQGSEA. V was shortened by 1 base and J by 6 bases, with 12 bases between the two germline ends. The CDR3 totals 14 residues. In DNA, the CDR3 is TGCAGCGTTGAAGCGCGGCTAGCTCCCGGGGAGCTGTTTTTT. It specifies CSVEARLAPGELFF.

This clonotype came up a few times. V is TRBV12-3 or TRBV12-4 and J is TRBJ1-2, with D possibly matching TRBD1 (5 bases). Trimming stripped 7 bases from V and 1 base from J, with 16 bases between. This CDR3 has 15 residues. The chain's CDR3 is CASTHRDFLNYGYTF. CDR3 nucleotides: TGTGCCAGCACCCATCGGGACTTCCTTAACTATGGCTACACCTTC.